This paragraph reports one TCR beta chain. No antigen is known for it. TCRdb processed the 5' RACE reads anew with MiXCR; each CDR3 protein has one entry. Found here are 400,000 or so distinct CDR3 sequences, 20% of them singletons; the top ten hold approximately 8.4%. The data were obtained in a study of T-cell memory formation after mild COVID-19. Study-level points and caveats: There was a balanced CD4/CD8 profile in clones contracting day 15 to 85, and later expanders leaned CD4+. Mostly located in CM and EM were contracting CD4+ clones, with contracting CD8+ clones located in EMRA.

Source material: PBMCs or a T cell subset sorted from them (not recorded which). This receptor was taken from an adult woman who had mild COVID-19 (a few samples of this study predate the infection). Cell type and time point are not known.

CDR3 region: CASSSALHEKLFF. DNA of the CDR3: TGTGCCAGCAGTTCAGCCTTACATGAAAAACTGTTTTTT. J is TRBJ1-4 and V is TRBV12-3 or TRBV12-4; no clear D gene. The germline V and J ends were trimmed by 4 bases and 6 bases, with 9 bases remaining between them. CDR3 length equals 13 residues.